A single sample gave rise to the 32 T cell receptor beta chains below, sequenced in a study of blood T cell repertoires in COVID-19. Sequenced by immunoSEQ multiplex PCR; TCRdb stores in-frame clones only, minus some. This sample carries approximately 200,000 clones, more than 80% of them seen once, and the ten largest clones take approximately 3.5%. The source material was PBMCs or T cells enriched from blood (not recorded which). These receptors came from a woman between 18 and 29 years old in a cohort exposed to, infected with or recovered from COVID-19 (not recorded which).

The V gene is TRBV9, the J gene TRBJ1-2; D is unresolved. CDR3 length: 15 amino acids. Trimming took 0 bases from V and 2 from J, leaving 11 bases between them. Germline V gene sequence: CDR1 SGDLS, CDR2 YYNGEE. The CDR3 spells CASSVAVSGNYGYTF. CDR3 DNA sequence: TGTGCCAGCAGCGTAGCTGTAAGCGGCAACTATGGCTACACCTTC.

The gene calls are TRBV3-1 (or the pseudogene TRBV3-2) and TRBJ1-2; 7 nucleotides match TRBD1. Germline lookup yields CDR1 LGHDT and CDR2 YNNKEL (reference sequence). This CDR3 contains 15 residues. The ends lost 7 bases at V and 3 bases at J; junction bases unmatched: 11. The CDR3 reads CASTLGRQGDYGYTF. For the CDR3, the DNA is TGTGCCAGCACCCTCGGTCGGCAGGGGGACTATGGCTACACCTTC.

The genes are TRBV6-1 and TRBJ1-3, with TRBD1 as a possible D gene (6 bases). Germline-derived CDR1 and CDR2 are MNHNS and SASEGT. This CDR3 comprises 16 residues. The ends were cut back, 4 bases at V and 1 base at J, with 14 bases in the middle. The chain's CDR3 is CASSVTTGPSGNTIYF. The CDR3, as DNA: TGTGCCAGCAGTGTAACAACAGGGCCGTCTGGAAACACCATATATTTT.

This clone was observed once. The chain links TRBV2 to TRBJ1-2, with unresolved D. The length of the CDR3 is 14 residues. V dropped 4 bases and J dropped 0 bases, with 9 bases sitting between them. The germline V gene has CDR1 SNHLY and CDR2 FYNNEI. CDR3 sequence (DNA): TGTGCCAGCAGTGTGAGGAGCACTAACTATGGCTACACCTTC. Its translation: CASSVRSTNYGYTF.

J is TRBJ2-7 and V is TRBV7-9; 9 bases agree with TRBD1. The CDR3 covers 15 residues. Germline V gives CDR1 SEHNR, CDR2 FQNEAQ (reference sequence). After removal of 1 base from V and 2 bases from J, the junction contained 3 bases not matched to a gene. Written as DNA, the CDR3 is TGTGCCAGCAGCTTAGGGACAGGGGTTACCTACGAGCAGTACTTC. The encoded protein is CASSLGTGVTYEQYF. The full variable domain, its missing parts supplied by reference TRBV7-9 and TRBJ2-7, is DTGVSQNPRHKITKRGQNVTFRCDPISEHNRLYWYRQTLGQGPEFLTYFQNEAQLEKSRLLSDRFSAERPKGSFSTLEIQRTEQGDSAMYLCASSLGTGVTYEQYFGPGTRLTVT.

The CDR3 DNA sequence: TGTGCCAGCAGTCCCTTAACAGGGGGAGAGACCCAGTACTTC. Its protein product is CASSPLTGGETQYF. The chain links TRBV27 to TRBJ2-5; 8 nucleotides align to TRBD1. Germline CDR1 is MNHEY and CDR2 is SMNVEV (reference sequence). The CDR3 runs 14 residues. V lost 5 bases and J lost 4; bases outside the gene matches: 6.

V gene TRBV5-1 combines with J gene TRBJ1-2; D perhaps matches TRBD1 (5 bases). CDR1 and CDR2 (germline): SGHRS, YFSETQ. Trimming stripped 4 bases from V and 0 bases from J, with 7 bases between. The CDR3 totals 13 residues. Written as DNA, the CDR3 is TGCGCCAGCAGCAGACAGACTAACTATGGCTACACCTTC. Translating gives CASSRQTNYGYTF.

The V gene is TRBV7-2, the J gene TRBJ2-3; 9 bases align to TRBD2. This CDR3 contains 14 residues. Germline lookup yields CDR1 SGHTA and CDR2 FQGNSA. J lost 6 bases, V lost 5 bases, and 6 bases had no gene match. CDR3 coding DNA: TGTGCCAGCAGCCCGGGACTAGCATCCGATACGCAGTATTTT. Translated: CASSPGLASDTQYF.

This chain connects TRBV4-2 to TRBJ2-5; 16 nucleotides agree with TRBD2. The ends lost 4 bases at V and 5 bases at J; junction bases unmatched: 4. Germline loops: CDR1 LGHNA, CDR2 YNFKEQ. The CDR3 has 16 residues. The CDR3 is CASSLGTSGRVETQYF. CDR3 nucleotide sequence: TGTGCCAGCAGCCTGGGGACTAGCGGGAGGGTGGAGACCCAGTACTTC.

V is TRBV28 and J is TRBJ2-7; a weak D match, TRBD1 (8 bases). The germline V and J ends were trimmed by 4 bases and 3 bases, with 19 bases remaining between them. The CDR3 spans 16 residues. The germline V gene encodes CDR1 MDHEN and CDR2 SYDVKM. CDR3 protein: CASSSWTGRGYYEQYF. In DNA form, the CDR3 reads TGTGCCAGCAGTTCCTGGACAGGGCGGGGGTACTACGAGCAGTACTTC.

The chain has TRBV7-3 and TRBJ2-1; D may be TRBD2 (5 bases). In germline, CDR1 is SGHTA, CDR2 FQGTGA. This CDR3 is 16 amino acids long. With 5 bases removed from V and 9 bases from J, the gap between germline ends came to 23 bases. The CDR3 sequence is CASSRETGTSLTEQFF. The CDR3 DNA follows: TGTGCCAGCAGCCGCGAGACCGGTACTAGTCTGACTGAGCAGTTCTTC.

The CDR3 DNA reads TGTGCCAGCAGCTCGACTAGCGGGGGGGTTCAAGAGACCCAGTACTTC. It encodes CASSSTSGGVQETQYF. J is TRBJ2-5 and V is TRBV7-2; 14 nucleotides match TRBD2. CDR3 length equals 16 residues. J gave up 2 bases and V 4 bases, and 3 bases lay outside the gene matches. The germline V gene encodes CDR1 SGHTA and CDR2 FQGNSA. The full variable domain, completed using reference TRBV7-2 and TRBJ2-5, is GAGVSQSPSNKVTEKGKDVELRCDPISGHTALYWYRQSLGQGLEFLIYFQGNSAPDKSGLPSDRFSAERTGGSVSTLTIQRTQQEDSAVYLCASSSTSGGVQETQYFGPGTRLLVL.

This chain links TRBV7-8 with TRBJ1-1; tentative D call: TRBD1 (6 bases). Trimming left V 5 bases short and J 0 bases short, with 22 bases between. Germline CDR1 and CDR2: SGHVS and FQNEAQ. This CDR3 is 18 amino acids long. The CDR3 DNA is TGTGCCAGCAGCCCACCGGGGCGAGGGGAGGGGGTGAACACTGAAGCTTTCTTT. Translation gives CASSPPGRGEGVNTEAFF. Full variable domain (rest looked up from reference TRBV7-8 and TRBJ1-1): GAGVSQSPRYKVAKRGQDVALRCDPISGHVSLFWYQQALGQGPEFLTYFQNEAQLDKSGLPSDRFFAERPEGSVSTLKIQRTQQEDSAVYLCASSPPGRGEGVNTEAFFGQGTRLTVV.

This chain joins TRBV19 and TRBJ2-7; D is uncertain. The V gene lost 2 bases and the J gene lost 0 bases, with 8 bases spanning the gap. This CDR3 is 14 amino acids long. The V gene's germline CDR1 is LNHDA and CDR2 SQIVND (reference sequence). CDR3 in DNA: TGTGCCAGTAGTATAACTCATAGCTCCTACGAGCAGTACTTC. Its translation: CASSITHSSYEQYF.

V gene TRBV5-1 combines with J gene TRBJ1-2; 7 nucleotides align to TRBD1. J lost 4 bases, V lost 4 bases, and 13 bases had no gene match. The CDR3 is 16 residues long. The V gene's germline CDR1 is SGHRS and CDR2 YFSETQ. As DNA, the CDR3 is TGCGCCAGCAGCAAAGGACAGGCACGAGATCTCTATGGCTACACCTTC. Protein product: CASSKGQARDLYGYTF. Full variable domain (remainder filled in from reference TRBV5-1 and TRBJ1-2): KAGVTQTPRYLIKTRGQQVTLSCSPISGHRSVSWYQQTPGQGLQFLFEYFSETQRNKGNFPGRFSGRQFSNSRSEMNVSTLELGDSALYLCASSKGQARDLYGYTFGSGTRLTVV.

This clone appeared a single time. The DNA is omitted, as the CDR3 cannot be located on it reliably, and the CDR3 follows TCRdb's listing. The chain joins TRBV21-1 to TRBJ2-3; the DNA was not used to check the table's D call, TRBD1. TRBV21-1 is flagged as a pseudogene. 15 amino acids form the CDR3, both terminal residues included. The CDR3 loop reads CASSKWGTGTDTQYF.

The chain recombines TRBV11-3 with TRBJ2-1; D call uncertain. The CDR3 runs 13 residues. CDR1 and CDR2 from the germline V gene are SGHNT and YENEEA. V lost 0 bases and J lost 7, with 7 bases in between. The CDR3 loop is CASSLDRENEQFF. CDR3 nucleotide sequence: TGTGCCAGCAGCTTAGATCGTGAGAATGAGCAGTTCTTC.

The chain links TRBV11-3 to TRBJ1-1; weak D call: TRBD1 (6 bases). Trimming shortened V by 5 bases and J by 0 bases, and 16 bases separated the two germline ends. The CDR3 runs 16 residues. Germline CDR1 and CDR2: SGHNT and YENEEA. The CDR3 loop is CASSAGRGGMNTEAFF. Written as DNA, the CDR3 is TGTGCCAGCAGCGCTGGAAGGGGGGGGATGAACACTGAAGCTTTCTTT.

The chain has TRBV5-1 and TRBJ1-1; weak D call: TRBD1 (6 bases). This CDR3 spans 14 amino acids. Trimming removed 4 bases from V and 2 bases from J, with 12 bases in between. The germline V gene has CDR1 SGHRS and CDR2 YFSETQ. The DNA for the CDR3 is TGCGCCAGCAGCACTAAGGACAGAAACACTGAAGCTTTCTTT. This sequence encodes CASSTKDRNTEAFF. Looking up the rest from reference TRBV5-1 and TRBJ1-1 gives the full variable domain: KAGVTQTPRYLIKTRGQQVTLSCSPISGHRSVSWYQQTPGQGLQFLFEYFSETQRNKGNFPGRFSGRQFSNSRSEMNVSTLELGDSALYLCASSTKDRNTEAFFGQGTRLTVV.

The chain employs TRBV19 and TRBJ1-1, with D perhaps matching TRBD1 (5 bases). Germline V CDR1 and CDR2: LNHDA, SQIVND (reference sequence). The V gene lost 3 bases and the J gene lost 2 bases, with 13 bases spanning the gap. The CDR3 length is 15 residues. The CDR3 here is CASSISWGANTEAFF. The CDR3 DNA reads TGTGCCAGTAGTATCTCGTGGGGCGCCAACACTGAAGCTTTCTTT.

The CDR3 reads CASSLLSTGTYNEQFF. In DNA form, the CDR3 reads TGTGCCAGCAGCTTACTTTCGACAGGGACCTACAATGAGCAGTTCTTC. The J gene is TRBJ2-1, the V gene TRBV7-6; 7 nucleotides align to TRBD1. V was clipped by 2 bases and J by 2 bases; unmatched bases: 6. Germline V gene sequence: CDR1 SGHVS, CDR2 FNYEAQ. This CDR3 is built from 16 residues.

The chain is built from TRBV5-5 and TRBJ2-1; 8 positions agree with TRBD2. The CDR3 totals 19 residues. V shed 1 base, J shed 4 bases, and the junction held 16 bases outside the gene matches. The germline gives CDR1 SGHKS, CDR2 YYEKEE (reference sequence). CDR3 amino acids: CASSLMDAPLAGSYNEQFF. As DNA, the CDR3 is TGTGCCAGCAGCTTGATGGACGCCCCGTTAGCGGGATCTTACAATGAGCAGTTCTTC.

This chain uses TRBV5-6 with TRBJ1-2; D is ambiguous. The V gene's germline CDR1 is SGHDT and CDR2 YYEEEE. Trimming shortened V by 2 bases and J by 0 bases, and 14 bases separated the two germline ends. This CDR3 has 16 amino acids. The CDR3 is CASSLNPGVPNYGYTF. In nucleotides, the CDR3 is TGTGCCAGCAGCTTAAATCCCGGGGTTCCTAACTATGGCTACACCTTC.

The CDR3 region has the DNA TGTGCCAGCAGCTTAGATGGCACAGGGAATTTGAAGCAGTTCTTC. It is translated as CASSLDGTGNLKQFF. The chain is built from TRBV11-2 and TRBJ2-1; possibly TRBD1 for D (6 bases). Trimming removed 0 bases from V and 11 bases from J, with 17 bases in between. Germline-derived CDR1 and CDR2 are SGHAT and FQNNGV. The CDR3 has 15 residues.

The chain uses TRBV2 and TRBJ1-4; 9 nucleotides match TRBD1. V lost 4 bases, J lost 0 bases, and 6 bases stayed unmatched. Per germline, CDR1 SNHLY and CDR2 FYNNEI. This CDR3 has 17 residues. Here the CDR3 DNA reads TGTGCCAGCAGTGCCGGGACAGGGAGGACAACTAATGAAAAACTGTTTTTT. Amino acid sequence: CASSAGTGRTTNEKLFF.

The CDR3 protein is CASSHLSGRSYEQYF. In DNA, the CDR3 is TGTGCCAGCAGCCACCTTAGCGGGCGCTCCTACGAGCAGTACTTC. This chain connects TRBV7-9 to TRBJ2-7; 7 bases are a match to TRBD2. V lost 5 bases and J lost 0; bases outside the gene matches: 7. The CDR3 covers 15 residues. In germline, CDR1 is SEHNR, CDR2 FQNEAQ (reference sequence). The full variable domain, completed using reference TRBV7-9 and TRBJ2-7, is DTGVSQNPRHKITKRGQNVTFRCDPISEHNRLYWYRQTLGQGPEFLTYFQNEAQLEKSRLLSDRFSAERPKGSFSTLEIQRTEQGDSAMYLCASSHLSGRSYEQYFGPGTRLTVT.

The chain has TRBV19 and TRBJ2-6; tentative D call: TRBD2 (5 bases). This CDR3 is built from 16 residues. With 5 bases removed from V and 0 bases from J, the gap between germline ends came to 11 bases. In germline, CDR1 is LNHDA, CDR2 SQIVND (reference sequence). CDR3 sequence (DNA): TGTGCCAGTAGTCTCGGGGTGGTCTCTGGGGCCAACGTCCTGACTTTC. This sequence encodes CASSLGVVSGANVLTF.

The CDR3 DNA follows: TGCGCCAGCAGCTTGGGAGTGGCAGATACGCAGTATTTT. It specifies CASSLGVADTQYF. The genes are TRBV5-1 and TRBJ2-3; no definite D call. This CDR3 has 13 amino acids. Trimming took 0 bases from V and 4 from J, leaving 6 bases between them. Looked up from germline, CDR1 is SGHRS and CDR2 is YFSETQ.

This rearrangement joins TRBV6-5 to TRBJ2-3; D uncertain. Deletions cut 6 bases from V and 2 bases from J, with 12 bases between. Germline V gives CDR1 MNHEY, CDR2 SVGAGI. The CDR3 runs 14 residues. Here the CDR3 DNA reads TGTGCCAGCAGGCAGGAACCCTCCACAGATACGCAGTATTTT. Residues: CASRQEPSTDTQYF.

This chain connects TRBV9 to TRBJ1-3; D unresolved. CDR3 length: 14 amino acids. Per germline, CDR1 SGDLS and CDR2 YYNGEE. V shed 3 bases and J shed 0 bases, with 7 bases lying between them. In DNA, the CDR3 is TGTGCCAGCAGCGCCGGGGACTCTGGAAACACCATATATTTT. It encodes CASSAGDSGNTIYF.

This chain joins TRBV27 and TRBJ1-2, with 9 bases matching TRBD1. J was trimmed by 6 bases and V by 6 bases; bases with no gene match: 8. This CDR3 has 14 amino acids. Germline V gives CDR1 MNHEY, CDR2 SMNVEV (reference sequence). The CDR3 sequence: CASRWTGAGNGYTF. CDR3 DNA: TGTGCCAGCAGGTGGACAGGGGCCGGGAATGGCTACACCTTC.

The rearrangement links TRBV6-5 to TRBJ1-6, with 7 bases that match TRBD1. V trimming: 8 bases; J trimming: 5 bases; junction bases outside the gene matches: 3. CDR1 and CDR2 from the germline V gene are MNHEY and SVGAGI. The CDR3 loop spans 13 amino acids. The CDR3 sequence is CASGDSHNSPLHF. CDR3 nucleotide sequence: TGTGCCAGCGGGGACAGCCATAATTCACCCCTCCACTTT.